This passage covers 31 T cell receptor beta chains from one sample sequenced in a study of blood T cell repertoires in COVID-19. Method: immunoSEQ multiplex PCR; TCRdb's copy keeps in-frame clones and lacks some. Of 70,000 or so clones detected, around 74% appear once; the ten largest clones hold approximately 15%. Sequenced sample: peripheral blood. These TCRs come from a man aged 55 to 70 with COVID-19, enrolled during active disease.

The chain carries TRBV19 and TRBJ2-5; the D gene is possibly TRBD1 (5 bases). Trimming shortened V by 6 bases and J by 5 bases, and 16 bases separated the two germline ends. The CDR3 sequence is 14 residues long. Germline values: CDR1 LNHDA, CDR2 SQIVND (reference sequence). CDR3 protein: CASRRLGVEETQYF. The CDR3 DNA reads TGTGCCAGTAGAAGATTAGGGGTTGAGGAGACCCAGTACTTC.

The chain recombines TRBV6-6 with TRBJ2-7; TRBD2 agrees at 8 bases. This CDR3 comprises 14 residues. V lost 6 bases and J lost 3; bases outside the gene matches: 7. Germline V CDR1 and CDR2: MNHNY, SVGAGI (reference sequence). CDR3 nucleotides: TGTGCCAGCAGACCCTCGGGGGGGGGCTACGAGCAGTACTTC. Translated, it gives CASRPSGGGYEQYF.

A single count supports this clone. The CDR3 spells CASSQIRGRETQYF. As DNA, the CDR3 is TGTGCCAGCAGCCAAATTAGAGGGCGAGAGACCCAGTACTTC. The rearrangement joins TRBV7-9 to TRBJ2-5, with D perhaps matching TRBD2 (5 bases). V was clipped by 5 bases and J by 4 bases, with 14 bases between them. This CDR3 has 14 amino acids. CDR1 and CDR2 from the germline V gene are SEHNR and FQNEAQ (reference sequence).

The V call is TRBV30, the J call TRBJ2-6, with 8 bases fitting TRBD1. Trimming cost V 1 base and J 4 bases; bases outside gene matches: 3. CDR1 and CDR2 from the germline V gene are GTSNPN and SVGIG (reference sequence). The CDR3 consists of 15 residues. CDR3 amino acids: CAWSAQGDGANVLTF. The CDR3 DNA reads TGTGCCTGGAGTGCACAGGGGGACGGGGCCAACGTCCTGACTTTC.

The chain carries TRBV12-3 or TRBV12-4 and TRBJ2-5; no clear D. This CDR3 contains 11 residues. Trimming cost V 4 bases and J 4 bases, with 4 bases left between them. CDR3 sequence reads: CASSWAETQYF. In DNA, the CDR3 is TGTGCCAGCAGTTGGGCAGAGACCCAGTACTTC.

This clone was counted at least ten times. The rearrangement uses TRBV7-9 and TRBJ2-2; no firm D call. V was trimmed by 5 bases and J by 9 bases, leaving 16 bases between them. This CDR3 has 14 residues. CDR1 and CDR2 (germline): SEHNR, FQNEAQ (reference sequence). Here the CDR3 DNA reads TGTGCCAGCAGCCAACCCGCGATGGGCTGGGAGCTGTTTTTT. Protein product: CASSQPAMGWELFF.

DNA for the CDR3: TGTGCCAGCAGCGCCAACCAAGAGACCCAGTACTTC. Protein sequence: CASSANQETQYF. The V call is TRBV9, the J call TRBJ2-5; no clear D gene. Per germline, CDR1 SGDLS and CDR2 YYNGEE. This CDR3 comprises 12 residues. Deletions cut 3 bases from V and 0 bases from J, with 3 bases between.

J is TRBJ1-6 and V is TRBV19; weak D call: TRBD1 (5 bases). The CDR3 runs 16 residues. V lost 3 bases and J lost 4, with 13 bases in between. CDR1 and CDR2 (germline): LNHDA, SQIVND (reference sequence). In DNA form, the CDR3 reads TGTGCCAGTAGTATCTATGGGGGGACTTATAATTCACCCCTCCACTTT. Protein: CASSIYGGTYNSPLHF. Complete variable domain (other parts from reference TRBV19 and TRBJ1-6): DGGITQSPKYLFRKEGQNVTLSCEQNLNHDAMYWYRQDPGQGLRLIYYSQIVNDFQKGDIAEGYSVSREKKESFPLTVTSAQKNPTAFYLCASSIYGGTYNSPLHFGNGTRLTVT.

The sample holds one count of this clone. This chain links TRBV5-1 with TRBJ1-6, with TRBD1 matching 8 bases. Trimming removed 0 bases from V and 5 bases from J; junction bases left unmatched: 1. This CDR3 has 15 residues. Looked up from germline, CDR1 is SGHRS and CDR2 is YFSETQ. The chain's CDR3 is CASSLGQGHNSPLHF. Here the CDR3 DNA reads TGCGCCAGCAGCTTGGGACAGGGGCATAATTCACCCCTCCACTTT.

CDR3 in amino acids: CASSKGRGAGRGTEQYF. The CDR3 DNA reads TGTGCCAGCAGCAAAGGCCGGGGGGCAGGCAGGGGAACCGAGCAGTACTTC. The genes are TRBV21-1 and TRBJ2-7; no DNA check was done on the table's D call, TRBD2. TRBV21-1 is annotated as a pseudogene. This CDR3 contains 17 residues.

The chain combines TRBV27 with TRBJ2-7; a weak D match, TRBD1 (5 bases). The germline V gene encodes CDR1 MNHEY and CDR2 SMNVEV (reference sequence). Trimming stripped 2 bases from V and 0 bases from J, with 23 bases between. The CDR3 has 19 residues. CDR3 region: CASSLIGSQENWSSYEQYF. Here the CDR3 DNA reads TGTGCCAGCAGTTTAATCGGTTCACAGGAGAACTGGAGCTCCTACGAGCAGTACTTC.

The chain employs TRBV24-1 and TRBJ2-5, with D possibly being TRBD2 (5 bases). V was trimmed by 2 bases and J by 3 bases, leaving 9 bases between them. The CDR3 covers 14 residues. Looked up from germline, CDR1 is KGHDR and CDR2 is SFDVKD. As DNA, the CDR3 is TGTGCCACCAGTGATTCGACGCGGGAAGAGACCCAGTACTTC. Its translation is CATSDSTREETQYF.

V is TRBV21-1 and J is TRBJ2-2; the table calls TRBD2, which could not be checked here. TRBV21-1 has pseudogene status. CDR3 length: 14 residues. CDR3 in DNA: TGTGCCAGCAGTCTAGGCCTAACGACCGGGGAGCTGTTTTTT. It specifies CASSLGLTTGELFF.

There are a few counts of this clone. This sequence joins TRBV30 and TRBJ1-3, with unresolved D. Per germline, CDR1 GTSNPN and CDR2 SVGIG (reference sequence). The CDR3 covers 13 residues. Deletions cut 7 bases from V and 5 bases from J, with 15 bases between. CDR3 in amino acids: CAYAPGFRNTIYF. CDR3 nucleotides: TGTGCCTATGCCCCGGGGTTTCGAAACACCATATATTTT.

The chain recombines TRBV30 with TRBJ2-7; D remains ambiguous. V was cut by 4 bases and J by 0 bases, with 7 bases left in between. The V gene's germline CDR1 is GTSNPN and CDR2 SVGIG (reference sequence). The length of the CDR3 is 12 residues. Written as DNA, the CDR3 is TGTGCCTGGACCTACAGCTCCTACGAGCAGTACTTC. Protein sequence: CAWTYSSYEQYF.

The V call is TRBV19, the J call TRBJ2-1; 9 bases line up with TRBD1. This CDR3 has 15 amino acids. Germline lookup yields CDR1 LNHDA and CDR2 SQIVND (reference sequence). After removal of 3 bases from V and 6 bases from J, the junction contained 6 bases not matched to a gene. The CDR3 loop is CASSIRTGVSNEQFF. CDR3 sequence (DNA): TGTGCCAGTAGTATTCGGACAGGGGTGAGCAATGAGCAGTTCTTC.

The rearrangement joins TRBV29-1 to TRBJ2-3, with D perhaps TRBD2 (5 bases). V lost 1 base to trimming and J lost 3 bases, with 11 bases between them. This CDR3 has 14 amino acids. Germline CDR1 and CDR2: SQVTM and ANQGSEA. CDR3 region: CSVEVGDLTDTQYF. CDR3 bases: TGCAGCGTTGAAGTGGGAGACCTAACAGATACGCAGTATTTT.

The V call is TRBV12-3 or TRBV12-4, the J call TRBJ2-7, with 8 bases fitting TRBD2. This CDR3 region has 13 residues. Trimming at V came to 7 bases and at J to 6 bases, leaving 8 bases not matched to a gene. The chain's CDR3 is CASKHGRVAEQYF. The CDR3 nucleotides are TGTGCCAGCAAGCACGGGAGGGTTGCCGAGCAGTACTTC.

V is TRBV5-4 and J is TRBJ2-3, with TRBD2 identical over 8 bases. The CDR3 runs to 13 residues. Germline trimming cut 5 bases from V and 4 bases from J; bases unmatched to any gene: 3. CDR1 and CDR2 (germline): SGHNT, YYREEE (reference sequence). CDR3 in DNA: TGTGCCAGCAGTGCGGGAGGAGCAGATACGCAGTATTTT. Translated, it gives CASSAGGADTQYF.

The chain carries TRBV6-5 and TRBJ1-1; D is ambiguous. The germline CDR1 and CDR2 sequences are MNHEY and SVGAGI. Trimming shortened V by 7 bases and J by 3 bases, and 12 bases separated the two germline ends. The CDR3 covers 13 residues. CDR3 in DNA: TGTGCCAGCATTAGAGGGAGAGACACTGAAGCTTTCTTT. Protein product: CASIRGRDTEAFF.

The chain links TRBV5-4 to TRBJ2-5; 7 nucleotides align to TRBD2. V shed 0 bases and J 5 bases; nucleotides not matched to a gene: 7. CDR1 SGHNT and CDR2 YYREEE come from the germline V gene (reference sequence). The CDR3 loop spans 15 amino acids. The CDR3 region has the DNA TGTGCCAGCAGCTTGGAATTGGTCGGGGGGGAGACCCAGTACTTC. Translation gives CASSLELVGGETQYF.

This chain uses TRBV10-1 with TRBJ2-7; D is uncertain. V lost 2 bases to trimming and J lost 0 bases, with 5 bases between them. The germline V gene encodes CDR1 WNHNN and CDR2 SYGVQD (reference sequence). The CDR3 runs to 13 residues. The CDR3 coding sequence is TGCGCCAGCAGTGAGCCGGGCTCCTACGAGCAGTACTTC. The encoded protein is CASSEPGSYEQYF.

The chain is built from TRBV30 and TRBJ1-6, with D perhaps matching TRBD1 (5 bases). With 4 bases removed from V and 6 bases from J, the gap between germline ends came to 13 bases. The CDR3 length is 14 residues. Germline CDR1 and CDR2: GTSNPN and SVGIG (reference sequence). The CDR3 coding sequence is TGTGCCTGGAACCCCGGACACTCTAATTCACCCCTCCACTTT. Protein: CAWNPGHSNSPLHF. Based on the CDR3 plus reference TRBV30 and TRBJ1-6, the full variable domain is SQTIHQWPATLVQPVGSPLSLECTVEGTSNPNLYWYRQAAGRGLQLLFYSVGIGQISSEVPQNLSASRPQDRQFILSSKKLLLSDSGFYLCAWNPGHSNSPLHFGNGTRLTVT.

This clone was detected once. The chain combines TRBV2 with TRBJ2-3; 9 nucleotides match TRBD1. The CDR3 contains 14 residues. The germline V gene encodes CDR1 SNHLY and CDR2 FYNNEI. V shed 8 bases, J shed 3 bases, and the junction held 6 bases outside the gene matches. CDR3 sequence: CASPGQGVTDTQYF. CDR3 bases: TGTGCCAGCCCGGGACAGGGAGTAACAGATACGCAGTATTTT.

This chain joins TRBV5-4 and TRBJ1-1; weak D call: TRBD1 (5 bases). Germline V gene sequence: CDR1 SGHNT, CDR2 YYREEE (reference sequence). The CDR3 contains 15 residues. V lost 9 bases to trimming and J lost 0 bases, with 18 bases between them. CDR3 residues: CATRGGGRVNTEAFF. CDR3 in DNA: TGTGCCACCCGGGGGGGTGGCAGGGTGAACACTGAAGCTTTCTTT.

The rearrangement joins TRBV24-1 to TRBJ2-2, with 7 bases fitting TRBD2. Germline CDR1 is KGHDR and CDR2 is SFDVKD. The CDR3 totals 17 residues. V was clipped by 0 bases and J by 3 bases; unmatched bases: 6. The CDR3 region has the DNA TGTGCCACCAGTGATTTGTGGAGCGGGGAACACACCGGGGAGCTGTTTTTT. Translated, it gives CATSDLWSGEHTGELFF.

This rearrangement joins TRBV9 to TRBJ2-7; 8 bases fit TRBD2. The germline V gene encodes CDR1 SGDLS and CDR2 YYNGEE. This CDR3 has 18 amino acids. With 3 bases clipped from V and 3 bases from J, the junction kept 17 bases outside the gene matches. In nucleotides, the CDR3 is TGTGCCAGCAGCGCGCTCCTGGATGGACTAGCAAGTTACTACGAGCAGTACTTC. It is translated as CASSALLDGLASYYEQYF.

Here the CDR3 DNA reads TGTGCCTCCGTTGACCCAGGGGGTTTCGAGCAGTACTTC. This translates into CASVDPGGFEQYF. V and J are TRBV30 and TRBJ2-7; 7 positions agree with TRBD1. The CDR3 spans 13 residues. J lost 6 bases, V lost 7 bases, and 12 bases had no gene match. Germline V gives CDR1 GTSNPN, CDR2 SVGIG (reference sequence). Full variable domain (remainder filled in from reference TRBV30 and TRBJ2-7): SQTIHQWPATLVQPVGSPLSLECTVEGTSNPNLYWYRQAAGRGLQLLFYSVGIGQISSEVPQNLSASRPQDRQFILSSKKLLLSDSGFYLCASVDPGGFEQYFGPGTRLTVT.

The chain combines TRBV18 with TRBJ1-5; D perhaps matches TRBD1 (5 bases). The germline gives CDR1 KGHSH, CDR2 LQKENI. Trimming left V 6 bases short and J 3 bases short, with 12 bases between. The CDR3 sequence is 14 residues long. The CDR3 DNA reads TGTGCCAGCTCTTCAGGGCGGAACAATCAGCCCCAGCATTTT. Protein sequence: CASSSGRNNQPQHF. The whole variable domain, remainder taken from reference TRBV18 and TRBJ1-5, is NAGVMQNPRHLVRRRGQEARLRCSPMKGHSHVYWYRQLPEEGLKFMVYLQKENIIDESGMPKERFSAEFPKEGPSILRIQQVVRGDSAAYFCASSSGRNNQPQHFGDGTRLSIL.

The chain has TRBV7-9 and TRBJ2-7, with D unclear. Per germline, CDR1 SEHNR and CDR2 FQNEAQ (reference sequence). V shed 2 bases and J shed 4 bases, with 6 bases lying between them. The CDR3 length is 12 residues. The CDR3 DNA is TGTGCCAGCAGCTTACAACGGTACGAGCAGTACTTC. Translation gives CASSLQRYEQYF. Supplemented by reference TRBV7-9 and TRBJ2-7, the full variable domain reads DTGVSQNPRHKITKRGQNVTFRCDPISEHNRLYWYRQTLGQGPEFLTYFQNEAQLEKSRLLSDRFSAERPKGSFSTLEIQRTEQGDSAMYLCASSLQRYEQYFGPGTRLTVT.

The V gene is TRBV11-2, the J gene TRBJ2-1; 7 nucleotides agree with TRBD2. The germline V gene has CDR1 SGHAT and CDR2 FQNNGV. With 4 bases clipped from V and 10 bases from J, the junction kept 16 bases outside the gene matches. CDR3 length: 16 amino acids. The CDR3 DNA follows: TGTGCCAGCAGCTCAGTCAGAGGGACTACTCAATGGGAGCAGTTCTTC. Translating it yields CASSSVRGTTQWEQFF. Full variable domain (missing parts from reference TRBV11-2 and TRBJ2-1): EAGVAQSPRYKIIEKRQSVAFWCNPISGHATLYWYQQILGQGPKLLIQFQNNGVVDDSQLPKDRFSAERLKGVDSTLKIQPAKLEDSAVYLCASSSVRGTTQWEQFFGPGTRLTVL.